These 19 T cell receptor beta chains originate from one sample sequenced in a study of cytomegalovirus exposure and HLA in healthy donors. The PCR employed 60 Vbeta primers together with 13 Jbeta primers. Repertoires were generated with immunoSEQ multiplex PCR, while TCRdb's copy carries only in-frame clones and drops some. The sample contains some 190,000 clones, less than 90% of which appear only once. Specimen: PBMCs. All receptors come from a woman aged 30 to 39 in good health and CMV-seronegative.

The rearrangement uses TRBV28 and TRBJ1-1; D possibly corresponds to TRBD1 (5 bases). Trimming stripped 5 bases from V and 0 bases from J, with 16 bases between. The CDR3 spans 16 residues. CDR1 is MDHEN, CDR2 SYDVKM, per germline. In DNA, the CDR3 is TGTGCCAGCAGTGCTAAGGGGAGGTGGATGAACACTGAAGCTTTCTTT. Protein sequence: CASSAKGRWMNTEAFF.

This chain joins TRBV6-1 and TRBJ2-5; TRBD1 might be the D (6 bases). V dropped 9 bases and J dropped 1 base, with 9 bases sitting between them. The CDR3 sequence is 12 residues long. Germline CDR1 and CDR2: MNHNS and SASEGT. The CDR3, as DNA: TGTGCCAGTACAGGGTCCCAAGAGACCCAGTACTTC. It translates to CASTGSQETQYF.

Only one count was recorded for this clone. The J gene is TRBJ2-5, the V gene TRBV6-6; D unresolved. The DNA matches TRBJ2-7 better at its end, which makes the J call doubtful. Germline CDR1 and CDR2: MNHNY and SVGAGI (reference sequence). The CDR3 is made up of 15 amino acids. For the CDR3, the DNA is TGTGCCAGCAGCCTTGGTCCCGTATCCTCCTACGAGCAGTACTTC. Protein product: CASSLGPVSSYEQYF.

The CDR3, as DNA: TGCGCCAGCAGCTTGGAGTCTAGCGAGTACAATGAGCAGTTCTTC. This codes for CASSLESSEYNEQFF. This rearrangement joins TRBV5-1 to TRBJ2-1, with a weak D call TRBD2 (6 bases). The germline V and J ends were trimmed by 0 bases and 4 bases, with 11 bases remaining between them. This CDR3 contains 15 residues. Germline V lookup: CDR1 SGHRS, CDR2 YFSETQ.

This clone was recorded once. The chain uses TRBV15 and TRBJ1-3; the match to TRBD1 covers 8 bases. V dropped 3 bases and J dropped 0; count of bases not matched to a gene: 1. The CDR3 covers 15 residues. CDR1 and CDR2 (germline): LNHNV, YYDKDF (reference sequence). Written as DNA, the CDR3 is TGTGCCACCAGCAGGACAGGGGACTCTGGAAACACCATATATTTT. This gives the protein CATSRTGDSGNTIYF.

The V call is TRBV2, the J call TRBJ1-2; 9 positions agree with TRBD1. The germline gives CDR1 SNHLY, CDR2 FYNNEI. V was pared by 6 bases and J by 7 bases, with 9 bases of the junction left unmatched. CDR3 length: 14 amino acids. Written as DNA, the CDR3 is TGTGCCAGCAGCGACAGGACAGGGGCTGGTGGCTACACCTTC. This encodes CASSDRTGAGGYTF. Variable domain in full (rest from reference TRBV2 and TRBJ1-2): EPEVTQTPSHQVTQMGQEVILRCVPISNHLYFYWYRQILGQKVEFLVSFYNNEISEKSEIFDDQFSVERPDGSNFTLKIRSTKLEDSAMYFCASSDRTGAGGYTFGSGTRLTVV.

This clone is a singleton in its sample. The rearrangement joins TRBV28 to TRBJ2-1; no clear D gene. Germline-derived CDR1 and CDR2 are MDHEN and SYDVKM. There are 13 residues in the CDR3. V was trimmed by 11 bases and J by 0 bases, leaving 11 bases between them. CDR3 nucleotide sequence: TGTGCCTCCCATCGGAGCTCCTACAATGAGCAGTTCTTC. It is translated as CASHRSSYNEQFF. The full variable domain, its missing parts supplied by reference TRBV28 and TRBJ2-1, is DVKVTQSSRYLVKRTGEKVFLECVQDMDHENMFWYRQDPGLGLRLIYFSYDVKMKEKGDIPEGYSVSREKKERFSLILESASTNQTSMYLCASHRSSYNEQFFGPGTRLTVL.

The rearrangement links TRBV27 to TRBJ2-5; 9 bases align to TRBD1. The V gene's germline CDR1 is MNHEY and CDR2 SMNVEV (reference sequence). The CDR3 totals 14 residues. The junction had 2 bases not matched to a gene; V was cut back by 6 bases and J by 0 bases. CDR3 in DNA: TGTGCCAGCAGGGGACAGGGTTACCAAGAGACCCAGTACTTC. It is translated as CASRGQGYQETQYF.

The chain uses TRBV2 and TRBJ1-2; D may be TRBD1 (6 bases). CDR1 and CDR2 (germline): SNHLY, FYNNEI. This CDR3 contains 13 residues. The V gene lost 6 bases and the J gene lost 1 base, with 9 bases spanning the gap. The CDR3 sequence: CASRTDSNYGYTF. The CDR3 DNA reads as TGTGCCAGCAGGACGGACAGTAACTATGGCTACACCTTC.

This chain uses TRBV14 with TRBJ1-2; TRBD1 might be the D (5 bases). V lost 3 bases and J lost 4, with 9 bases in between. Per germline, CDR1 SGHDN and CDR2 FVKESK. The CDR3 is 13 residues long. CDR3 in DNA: TGTGCCAGCAGCCAGGAGGGGAGCTATGGCTACACCTTC. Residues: CASSQEGSYGYTF.

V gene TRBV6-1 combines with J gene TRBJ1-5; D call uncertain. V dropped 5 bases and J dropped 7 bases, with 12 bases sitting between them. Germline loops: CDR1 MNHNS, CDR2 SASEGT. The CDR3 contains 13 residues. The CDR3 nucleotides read TGTGCCAGCAGTATTTCCGTGGAGCAGCCCCAGCATTTT. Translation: CASSISVEQPQHF.

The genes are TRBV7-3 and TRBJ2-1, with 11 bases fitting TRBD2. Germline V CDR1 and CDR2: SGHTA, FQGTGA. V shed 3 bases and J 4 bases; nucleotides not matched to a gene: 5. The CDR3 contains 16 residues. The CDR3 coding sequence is TGTGCCAGCAGCTTTTCCGGGACTAGCGGTTACAATGAGCAGTTCTTC. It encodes CASSFSGTSGYNEQFF.

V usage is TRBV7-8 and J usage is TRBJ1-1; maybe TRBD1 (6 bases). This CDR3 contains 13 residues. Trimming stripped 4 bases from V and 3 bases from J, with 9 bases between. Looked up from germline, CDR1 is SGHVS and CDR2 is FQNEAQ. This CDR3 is CASSSGTYTEAFF. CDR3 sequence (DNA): TGTGCCAGCAGCTCCGGGACATACACTGAAGCTTTCTTT. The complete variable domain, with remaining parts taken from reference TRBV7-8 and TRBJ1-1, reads GAGVSQSPRYKVAKRGQDVALRCDPISGHVSLFWYQQALGQGPEFLTYFQNEAQLDKSGLPSDRFFAERPEGSVSTLKIQRTQQEDSAVYLCASSSGTYTEAFFGQGTRLTVV.

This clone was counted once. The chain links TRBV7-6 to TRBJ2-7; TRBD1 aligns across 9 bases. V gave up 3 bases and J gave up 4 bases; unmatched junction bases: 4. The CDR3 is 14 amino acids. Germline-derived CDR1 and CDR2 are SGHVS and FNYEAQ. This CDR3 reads CASSFGQGNYEQYF. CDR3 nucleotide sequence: TGTGCCAGCAGCTTTGGACAGGGGAATTACGAGCAGTACTTC.

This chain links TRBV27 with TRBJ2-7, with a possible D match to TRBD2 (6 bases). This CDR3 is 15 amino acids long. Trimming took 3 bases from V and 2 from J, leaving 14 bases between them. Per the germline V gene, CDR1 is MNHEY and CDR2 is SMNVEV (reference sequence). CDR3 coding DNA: TGTGCCAGCAGTTTTAGCGGTCCTAGGCCCTACGAGCAGTACTTC. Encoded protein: CASSFSGPRPYEQYF.

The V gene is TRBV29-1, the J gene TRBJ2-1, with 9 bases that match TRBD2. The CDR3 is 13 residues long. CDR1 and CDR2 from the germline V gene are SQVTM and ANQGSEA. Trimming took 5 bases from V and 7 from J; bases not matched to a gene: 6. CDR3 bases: TGCAGCGTTCGGCCTAGCGGGACTAATGAGCAGTTCTTC. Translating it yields CSVRPSGTNEQFF.

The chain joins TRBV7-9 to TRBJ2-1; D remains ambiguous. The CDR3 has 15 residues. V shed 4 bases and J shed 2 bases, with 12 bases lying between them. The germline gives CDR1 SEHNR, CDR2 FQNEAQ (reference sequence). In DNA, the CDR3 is TGTGCCAGCAGCTCAGAGGTACTGCCCTACAATGAGCAGTTCTTC. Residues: CASSSEVLPYNEQFF.

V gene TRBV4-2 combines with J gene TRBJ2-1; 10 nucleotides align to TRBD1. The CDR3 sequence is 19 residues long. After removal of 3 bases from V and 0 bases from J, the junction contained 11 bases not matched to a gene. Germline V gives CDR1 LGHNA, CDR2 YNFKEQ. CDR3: CASSQRPLTGGGSYNEQFF. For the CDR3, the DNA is TGTGCCAGCAGCCAGAGACCCTTGACAGGGGGCGGCTCCTACAATGAGCAGTTCTTC.

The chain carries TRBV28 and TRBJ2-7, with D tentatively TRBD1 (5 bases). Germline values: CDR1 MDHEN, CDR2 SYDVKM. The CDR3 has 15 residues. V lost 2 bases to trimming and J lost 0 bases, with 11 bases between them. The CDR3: CASSLLLGRSYEQYF. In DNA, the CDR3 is TGTGCCAGCAGTTTACTTCTGGGGCGCTCCTACGAGCAGTACTTC.